Given below is one TCR beta chain in context. Its cognate antigen is unknown. The entry originates in a study of OX40 agonist ivuxolimab in advanced cancers. Overall study results and limits: What antigens the expanded peripheral T cells recognized was never established.

Autoimmune disease history or systemic immunosuppression excluded patients. Profiled with immunoSEQ multiplex PCR; TCRdb holds only in-frame clones, not every one. The sample lists nearly 25,000 clones, about 80% occurring once. The sample here was CD4+ or CD8+ T cells sorted from blood, taken in a trial of the OX40 agonist ivuxolimab. The TCR sequence derives from an adult with an advanced solid tumor such as melanoma, head and neck, liver or kidney cancer.

The CDR3 nucleotides read TGTGCCAGCAGTCCGTTAGGGGCGGGAGGGTACAATGAGCAGTTCTTC. Protein: CASSPLGAGGYNEQFF. V and J are TRBV28 and TRBJ2-1, with TRBD2 matching 9 bases. Germline V gives CDR1 MDHEN, CDR2 SYDVKM. The trim removed 5 bases at V and 4 bases at J, leaving 9 bases unmatched. The CDR3 runs 16 residues. The variable domain in full, completed from reference TRBV28 and TRBJ2-1, reads DVKVTQSSRYLVKRTGEKVFLECVQDMDHENMFWYRQDPGLGLRLIYFSYDVKMKEKGDIPEGYSVSREKKERFSLILESASTNQTSMYLCASSPLGAGGYNEQFFGPGTRLTVL.